This T cell receptor beta chain was captured by sequencing in a study of cytomegalovirus exposure and HLA in healthy donors. Study observations and caveats: In all likelihood, a cluster of highly shared sequence variants was a sequencing artifact. Presence/absence analyses supposed approximately even sequencing depth among donors. Overall, some 160 TCR beta chains were annotated as cytomegalovirus-associated.

V shed 0 bases and J shed 3 bases, with 14 bases lying between them. CDR3 length: 16 amino acids. In germline, CDR1 is SGHNT, CDR2 YYREEE (reference sequence). In the PCR, 60 Vbeta and 13 Jbeta primers were used. Assay used: immunoSEQ multiplex PCR; TCRdb lists only in-frame clones, some missing. The data show 85,000 to 100,000 clones, just under 80% seen once. Likely unrecorded immune exposures existed in these nominally healthy donors. This clone was seen just once. The antigen remains undetermined. The specimen was PBMCs. This receptor was identified in a man aged 25 to 40 in good health and CMV-seronegative. V is TRBV5-4 and J is TRBJ2-3; a possible D gene is TRBD2 (6 bases). CDR3: CASSLVRDGVTDTQYF. The CDR3 nucleotides read TGTGCCAGCAGCTTGGTGCGGGACGGTGTAACAGATACGCAGTATTTT.